These T cell receptor beta chains were read from a single sample in a study of shared clonotypes between healthy human individuals. Sequencing used immunoSEQ multiplex PCR; TCRdb keeps in-frame clones, though not all of them. The sample holds under 1,900,000 clones, approximately 98.5% seen once. Specimen: naive CD4+ T cells sorted from blood. The receptors were sampled from a man aged 30 to 45 in good health. CDR3s include the opening cysteine and the closing phenylalanine or tryptophan.

CDR3	V	J
CASSLGLPGTQETQYF	TRBV11-3	TRBJ2-5
CASSLGDPSGTGIFF	TRBV5-1	TRBJ2-1
CASSLSWDKRNTEAFF	TRBV7-9	TRBJ1-1
CASSQVSRLAGLPGELFF	TRBV4-2	TRBJ2-2
CASSVYQAGYGYTF	TRBV9	TRBJ1-2
CASSVAEGGASRDTQYF	TRBV9	TRBJ2-3
CASGGARQPQHF	TRBV28	TRBJ1-5
CASSKKTGSPSDTQYF	TRBV5-1	TRBJ2-3
CASSHWGSGANTGELFF	TRBV4-3	TRBJ2-2
CASSSDTQYF	TRBV2	TRBJ2-3
CSVVGDTEAFF	TRBV29-1	TRBJ1-1
CASSLSPTPGNTIYF	TRBV27	TRBJ1-3
CASRFAGALSSGANVLTF	TRBV28	TRBJ2-6
CASSPIETGELFF	TRBV18	TRBJ2-2
CASSSVTSGAYEQYF	TRBV5-1	TRBJ2-7
CASSLVRGENTQYF	TRBV27	TRBJ2-3
CASSPRVRAYEQYF	TRBV19	TRBJ2-7
CASRETEDTEAFF	TRBV6-4	TRBJ1-1
CASSRDRGQETQYF	TRBV7-2	TRBJ2-5
CASSYRGTNEKLFF	TRBV28	TRBJ1-4